This passage covers 10 T cell receptor beta chains from one sample sequenced in a study of breast tumors, draining lymph nodes, adjacent tissues. Axillary draining lymph nodes of breast cancer patients supplied the node samples. TCRdb re-called the multiplex PCR reads with MiXCR, one entry per CDR3 protein. The sample has over 200,000 distinct CDR3 sequences, under 40% seen once. The sample consisted of axillary lymph node tissue. The receptors originated from a female donor with breast cancer. Some clones in this sample may be carry-over from other donors' samples.

This clonotype has only a few counts. This rearrangement joins TRBV7-2 to TRBJ1-1; D unresolved. The germline V gene encodes CDR1 SGHTA and CDR2 FQGNSA. Trimming took off 2 bases at V and 1 base at J, with 5 bases between the two ends. This CDR3 spans 13 amino acids. The CDR3 reads CASSLFWNTEAFF. The CDR3 DNA reads as TGTGCCAGCAGCTTATTCTGGAACACTGAAGCTTTCTTT.

The sample holds a few counts of this clonotype. V usage is TRBV28 and J usage is TRBJ1-5; possibly TRBD1 for D (5 bases). CDR3 length: 14 residues. Trimming took off 7 bases at V and 5 bases at J, with 15 bases between the two ends. Germline CDR1 is MDHEN and CDR2 is SYDVKM. The CDR3 spells CASMGPEGYQPQHF. In DNA form, the CDR3 reads TGTGCCAGCATGGGGCCAGAGGGTTATCAGCCCCAGCATTTT.

This clonotype was recorded many times. The V gene is TRBV20-1, the J gene TRBJ2-7, with D unclear. The CDR3 extends over 11 amino acids. V was cut by 6 bases and J by 2 bases, with 8 bases left in between. Looked up from germline, CDR1 is DFQATT and CDR2 is SNEGSKA (reference sequence). The CDR3 nucleotides read TGCAGTGCCAGCGACACCTACGAGCAGTACTTC. Translating gives CSASDTYEQYF.

The chain combines TRBV6-4 with TRBJ2-5; the match to TRBD2 covers 9 bases. The CDR3 spans 15 residues. Germline V gene lookup returns CDR1 MRHNA and CDR2 SNTAGT. The ends lost 5 bases at V and 2 bases at J; junction bases unmatched: 6. CDR3 DNA sequence: TGTGCCAGCAGTTATAGCGGGAGCCCTCAAGAGACCCAGTACTTC. Translated, it gives CASSYSGSPQETQYF.

This clonotype was seen repeatedly, ten times or more. The chain combines TRBV11-3 with TRBJ2-1; maybe TRBD2 (6 bases). The length of the CDR3 is 15 residues. Trimming shortened V by 0 bases and J by 3 bases, and 9 bases separated the two germline ends. CDR1 SGHNT and CDR2 YENEEA come from the germline V gene. In DNA, the CDR3 is TGTGCCAGCAGCTTAGATGGGGGGTTCTACAATGAGCAGTTCTTC. This translates into CASSLDGGFYNEQFF.

This clonotype was detected a few times. J is TRBJ1-1 and V is TRBV7-9; D gene unclear. The CDR3 is 13 amino acids. V shed 2 bases and J shed 4 bases, with 8 bases lying between them. CDR1 and CDR2 from the germline V gene are SEHNR and FQNEAQ (reference sequence). The CDR3 loop is CASSLRERTEAFF. The CDR3 DNA reads TGTGCCAGCAGCTTAAGAGAACGCACTGAAGCTTTCTTT.

The rearrangement links TRBV2 to TRBJ2-7, with D possibly being TRBD1 (6 bases). The CDR3 sequence is 15 residues long. V was trimmed by 5 bases and J by 12 bases, leaving 26 bases between them. Germline CDR1 reads SNHLY; CDR2 reads FYNNEI. This chain's CDR3 is CASSSRGGQIRPMYF. The CDR3 DNA reads TGTGCCAGCAGTTCCCGTGGTGGACAGATCAGGCCGATGTACTTC. The whole variable domain, remainder taken from reference TRBV2 and TRBJ2-7, is EPEVTQTPSHQVTQMGQEVILRCVPISNHLYFYWYRQILGQKVEFLVSFYNNEISEKSEIFDDQFSVERPDGSNFTLKIRSTKLEDSAMYFCASSSRGGQIRPMYFGPGTRLTVT.

This clonotype was counted at least ten times. This chain joins TRBV3-1 and TRBJ1-5; the D gene is possibly TRBD1 (6 bases). V was cut by 3 bases and J by 5 bases, with 8 bases left in between. The germline gives CDR1 LGHDT, CDR2 YNNKEL (reference sequence). CDR3 length: 13 residues. In DNA, the CDR3 is TGTGCCAGCAGCCATGAGGGGGATCAGCCCCAGCATTTT. Protein: CASSHEGDQPQHF.

This clonotype was picked up a small number of times. The J gene is TRBJ2-1, the V gene TRBV6-1, with D uncertain. V dropped 2 bases and J dropped 6 bases, with 11 bases sitting between them. Germline loops: CDR1 MNHNS, CDR2 SASEGT. The CDR3 length is 14 residues. DNA for the CDR3: TGTGCCAGCAGTGAACGAGGCAGGAGCAATGAGCAGTTCTTC. This codes for CASSERGRSNEQFF.

This clonotype showed up many times. The chain links TRBV3-1 to TRBJ1-2; D remains unclear. The CDR3 totals 12 residues. V shed 1 base and J shed 6 bases, with 6 bases lying between them. Germline CDR1 LGHDT, CDR2 YNNKEL (reference sequence). CDR3 in amino acids: CASSQVRHGYTF. In DNA form, the CDR3 reads TGTGCCAGCAGCCAAGTCCGCCATGGCTACACCTTC. Together with reference TRBV3-1 and TRBJ1-2, the CDR3 gives the full variable domain: DTAVSQTPKYLVTQMGNDKSIKCEQNLGHDTMYWYKQDSKKFLKIMFSYNNKELIINETVPNRFSPKSPDKAHLNLHINSLELGDSAVYFCASSQVRHGYTFGSGTRLTVV.